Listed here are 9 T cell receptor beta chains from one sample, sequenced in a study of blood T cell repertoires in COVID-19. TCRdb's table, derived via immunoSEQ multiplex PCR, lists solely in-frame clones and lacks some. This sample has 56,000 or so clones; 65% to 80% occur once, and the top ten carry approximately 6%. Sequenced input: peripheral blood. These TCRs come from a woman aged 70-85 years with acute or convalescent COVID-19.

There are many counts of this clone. CDR3 DNA sequence: TGTGCCAGCAGTTACTCGGCGGAGGGGGCCAACGTCCTGACTTTC. Protein sequence: CASSYSAEGANVLTF. The gene calls are TRBV6-2 or TRBV6-3 and TRBJ2-6; D is unclear. The length of the CDR3 is 15 residues. CDR1 is MNHEY, CDR2 SVGEGT, per germline. V was pared by 0 bases and J by 4 bases, with 7 bases between.

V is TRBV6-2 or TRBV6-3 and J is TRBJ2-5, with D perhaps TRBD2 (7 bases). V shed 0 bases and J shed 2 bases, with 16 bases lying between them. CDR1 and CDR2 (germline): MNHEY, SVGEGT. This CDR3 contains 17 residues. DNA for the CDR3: TGTGCCAGCAGTTACTCTTCGGGCGGGGGCCTTCAAGAGACCCAGTACTTC. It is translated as CASSYSSGGGLQETQYF.

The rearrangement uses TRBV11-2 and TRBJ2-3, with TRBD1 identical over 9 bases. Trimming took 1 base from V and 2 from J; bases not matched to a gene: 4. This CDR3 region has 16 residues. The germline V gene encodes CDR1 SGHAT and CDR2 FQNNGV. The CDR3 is CASSLAGTGITDTQYF. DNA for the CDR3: TGTGCCAGCAGCTTAGCTGGGACAGGGATCACAGATACGCAGTATTTT.

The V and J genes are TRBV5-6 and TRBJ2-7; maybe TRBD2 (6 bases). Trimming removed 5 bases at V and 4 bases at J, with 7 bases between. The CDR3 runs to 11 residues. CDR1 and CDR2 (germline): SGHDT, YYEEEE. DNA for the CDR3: TGTGCCAGCAGTCTAGCGTACGAGCAGTACTTC. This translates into CASSLAYEQYF. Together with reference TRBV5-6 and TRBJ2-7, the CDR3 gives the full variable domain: DAGVTQSPTHLIKTRGQQVTLRCSPKSGHDTVSWYQQALGQGPQFIFQYYEEEERQRGNFPDRFSGHQFPNYSSELNVNALLLGDSALYLCASSLAYEQYFGPGTRLTVT.

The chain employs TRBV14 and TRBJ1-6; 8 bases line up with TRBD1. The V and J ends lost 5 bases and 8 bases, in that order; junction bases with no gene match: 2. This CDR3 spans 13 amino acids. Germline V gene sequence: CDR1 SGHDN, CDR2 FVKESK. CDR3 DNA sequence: TGTGCCAGCAGCGGACAGGGCTATTCACCCCTCCACTTT. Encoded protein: CASSGQGYSPLHF.

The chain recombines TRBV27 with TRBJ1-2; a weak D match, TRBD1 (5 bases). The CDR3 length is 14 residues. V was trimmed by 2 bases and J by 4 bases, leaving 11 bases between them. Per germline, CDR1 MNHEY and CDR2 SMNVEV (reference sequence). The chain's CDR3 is CASSLQGSGYGYTF. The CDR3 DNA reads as TGTGCCAGCAGTTTACAGGGAAGTGGCTATGGCTACACCTTC.

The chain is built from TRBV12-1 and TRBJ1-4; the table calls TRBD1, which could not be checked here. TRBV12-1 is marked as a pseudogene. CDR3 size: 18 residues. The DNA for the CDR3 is TGTGCCAGCAGCTCCCAATTTAGGGTCAGGGCTACTAATGAAAAACTGTTTTTT. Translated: CASSSQFRVRATNEKLFF.

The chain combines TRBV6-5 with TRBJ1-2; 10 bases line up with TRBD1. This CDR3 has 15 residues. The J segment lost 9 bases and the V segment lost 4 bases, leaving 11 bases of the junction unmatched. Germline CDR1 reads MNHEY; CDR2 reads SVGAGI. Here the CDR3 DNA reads TGTGCCAGCAGTTCCGGGACAGGGGCCTCTATTAGCTACACCTTC. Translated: CASSSGTGASISYTF.

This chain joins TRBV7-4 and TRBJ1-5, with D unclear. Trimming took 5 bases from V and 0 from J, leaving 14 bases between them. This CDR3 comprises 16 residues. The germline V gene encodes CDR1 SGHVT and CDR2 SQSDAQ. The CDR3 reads CASSVESPYSNQPQHF. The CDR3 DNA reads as TGTGCCAGCAGCGTGGAGAGCCCATATAGCAATCAGCCCCAGCATTTT.